This T cell receptor (beta chain) originates from a study of blood T cell repertoires in COVID-19. About the research overall: Donors in the United States, Italy and Spain gave samples during acute or convalescent COVID-19. PBMCs, B-cell-depleted T cells, or T cells were the source of the cDNA or gDNA that made up the material.

V was shortened by 4 bases and J by 2 bases, with 11 bases between the two germline ends. The CDR3 runs to 14 residues. The germline V gene encodes CDR1 SGHAT and CDR2 FQNNGV. Original analysis: How many nucleated cells were present was estimated from reference gene primer amplification. Profiled with immunoSEQ multiplex PCR; TCRdb holds only in-frame clones, not every one. The DNA was the basis for D and trimming; V, J and clone size are from that table. The data hold about 150,000 clones, with approximately 90% observed a single time. Sequencing used peripheral blood. The source is a human donor in a cohort sampled during active COVID-19. The chain is built from TRBV11-2 and TRBJ2-5; TRBD2 is a possible D gene (5 bases). CDR3: CASSYGRGQETQYF. DNA for the CDR3: TGTGCCAGCAGCTACGGACGGGGTCAAGAGACCCAGTACTTC. Using reference TRBV11-2 and TRBJ2-5 for the parts outside the CDR3, the full variable domain is EAGVAQSPRYKIIEKRQSVAFWCNPISGHATLYWYQQILGQGPKLLIQFQNNGVVDDSQLPKDRFSAERLKGVDSTLKIQPAKLEDSAVYLCASSYGRGQETQYFGPGTRLLVL.